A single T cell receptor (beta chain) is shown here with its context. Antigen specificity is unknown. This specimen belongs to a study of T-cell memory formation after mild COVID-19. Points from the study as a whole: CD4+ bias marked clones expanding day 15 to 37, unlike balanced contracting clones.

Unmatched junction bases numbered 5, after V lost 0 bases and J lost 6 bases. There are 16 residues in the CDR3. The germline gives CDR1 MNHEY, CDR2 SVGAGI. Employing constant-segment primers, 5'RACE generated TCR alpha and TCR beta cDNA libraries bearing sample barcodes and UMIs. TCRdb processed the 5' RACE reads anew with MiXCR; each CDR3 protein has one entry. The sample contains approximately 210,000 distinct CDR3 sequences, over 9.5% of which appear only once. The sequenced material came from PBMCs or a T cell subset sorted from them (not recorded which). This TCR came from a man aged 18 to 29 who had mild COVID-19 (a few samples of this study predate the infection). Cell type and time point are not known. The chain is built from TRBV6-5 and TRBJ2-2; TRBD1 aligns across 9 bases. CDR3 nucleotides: TGTGCCAGCAGTTACTCGGGACAGGGTGCGGCCGGGGAGCTGTTTTTT. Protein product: CASSYSGQGAAGELFF.